This TCR beta chain was recorded in a study of cytomegalovirus exposure and HLA in healthy donors. The study's findings and limits: The study reported that TCR beta sequences accurately predicted HLA-A and HLA-B alleles in most subjects. It was taken for granted in presence/absence analyses that sequencing depth across donors was roughly uniform. In a later analysis, CMV-associated beta chains were mostly HLA-associated, it appeared.

In the PCR, 60 Vbeta and 13 Jbeta primers were used. Sequencing was performed with immunoSEQ multiplex PCR; in TCRdb, only in-frame clones are kept and a portion is missing. The table lists 55,000 to 85,000 clones, roughly 70% of them singletons, with 9% to 13% in the top ten. Notes on this clone: Its antigen is not known.

The clonotype was recovered from a woman in her thirties or forties in good health and CMV-seropositive. What was sequenced was PBMCs.

The CDR3, as DNA: TGCACCAGCAGCCCCTGGGACAGGGGTAACATCATCCAGTACTTC. It codes for CTSSPWDRGNIIQYF. The chain joins TRBV1 to TRBJ2-7; TRBD1 is the table's D call, not checked against the DNA. TRBV1 represents a pseudogene. The CDR3 is 15 residues long.